Described below is a single T cell receptor (beta chain) sequence and its context. These data belong to a study of radiotherapy plus CTLA-4 blockade in lung cancer. Repertoires were generated with immunoSEQ multiplex PCR, while TCRdb's copy carries only in-frame clones and drops some. The sample consists of about 50,000 clones, about three quarters of them appearing once. V gave up 5 bases and J gave up 3 bases, with 17 bases separating them. The CDR3 runs 15 residues. Germline CDR1 MDHEN, CDR2 SYDVKM. The TCR originated in a human donor with non-small cell lung cancer who had a complete response to radiotherapy plus ipilimumab. The chain carries TRBV28 and TRBJ2-7; the D gene is possibly TRBD1 (6 bases). Here the sequenced sample was peripheral blood, taken from a patient treated with radiotherapy plus ipilimumab. The CDR3 reads CASSQAGTLSYEQYF. Here the CDR3 DNA reads TGTGCCAGCAGTCAAGCCGGGACACTCAGCTACGAGCAGTACTTC.